The rows below give T cell receptor beta chains drawn from one sample of a study of CD4 T cells in relation to SARS-CoV-2 and coronaviruses. These receptors' targets are unknown. Only in-frame clones appear in the TCRdb table, and some are missing; sequencing was by immunoSEQ multiplex PCR. The table has roughly 30,000 clones, over 60% seen once; the top ten hold 20%. The sequencing input was CD4+ T cells from PBMCs, cultured in vitro. All receptors come from a human donor in good health. Both conserved end residues are part of each CDR3. Each record gives: clone size, J gene, D gene, V gene, CDR3 DNA, CDR3 protein. The D gene is left open where the match is weak. For some rows the clone size is stated as once, few or many, or as a class when expanded; others skip it.

>NA|TRBJ1-2|NA|TRBV7-9
TGTGCCAGCAGCTATGATTGGGATTCGGGCTATGGCTACACCTTC
CASSYDWDSGYGYTF
>NA|TRBJ2-7|NA|TRBV5-6
TGTGCCAGCAGGGCATTGGAGCAGTACTTC
CASRALEQYF
>NA|TRBJ1-2|NA|TRBV27
TGTGCCAGCAGTGCCCCCCCCAGGGGCAGGTACTATGGCTACACCTTC
CASSAPPRGRYYGYTF
>NA|TRBJ1-4|NA|TRBV6-2/TRBV6-3
TGTGCCAGCAGTCCGGGGACTATCATTGAAAAACTGTTTTTT
CASSPGTIIEKLFF
>few|TRBJ2-3|NA|TRBV10-1
TGCGCCAGCAGTGACCCGGGACTCGGCACAGATACGCAGTATTTT
CASSDPGLGTDTQYF
>NA|TRBJ2-7|TRBD2|TRBV7-2
TGTGCCAGCAGCCCTATTTGGGGACTAGTCTTTGACGAGCAGTACTTC
CASSPIWGLVFDEQYF
>NA|TRBJ1-2|NA|TRBV5-4
TGTGCCAGCAGCTTGGTTTCTGGGGGTGGCTACACCTTC
CASSLVSGGGYTF
>NA|TRBJ1-6|NA|TRBV7-9
TGTGCCAGCAGCTTAGTACTTGCTAATTCACCCCTCCACTTT
CASSLVLANSPLHF
>NA|TRBJ2-6|NA|TRBV3-1/TRBV3-2
TGTGCCAGCAGCCAATCCCTTTCTGGGGCCAACGTCCTGACTTTC
CASSQSLSGANVLTF
>NA|TRBJ2-1|TRBD2|TRBV6-5
TGTGCCAGCAGCCTACTAGCGGGAGTCGAGTATGAGCAGTTCTTC
CASSLLAGVEYEQFF
>NA|TRBJ2-1|NA|TRBV21-1
TGTGCCAGCAGCAAAGAGAGGGACAGACCATACAATGAGCAGTTCTTC
CASSKERDRPYNEQFF
>once|TRBJ2-7|TRBD1|TRBV7-2
TGTGCCAGCAGCTTGAGGGCACGGGACAGGAGGTACGAGCAGTACTTC
CASSLRARDRRYEQYF
>NA|TRBJ1-4|NA|TRBV6-1
TGTGCCAGCAGTGAAGCGGGGGTTGGGACTAATGAAAAACTGTTTTTT
CASSEAGVGTNEKLFF
>NA|TRBJ1-2|NA|TRBV29-1
TGCAGCGTCGGGACCGAGGGCGTCAATGGCTACACCTTC
CSVGTEGVNGYTF
>NA|TRBJ1-2|NA|TRBV4-1
TGCGCCAGCAGCCAAGATCTGGGCGTGGGAAGATATGGCTACACCTTC
CASSQDLGVGRYGYTF
>NA|TRBJ1-2|NA|TRBV7-4
TGTGCCAGCAGCTTAACAAGCTGCTATGGCTACACCTTC
CASSLTSCYGYTF